Sequencing of this TCR beta chain was carried out in a study of tumor-infiltrating lymphocytes in primary liver carcinoma. Turning to the study itself: Tumor lesions were T1-T3 N0M0 and spanned about 4 to 10 cm. Regardless of tissue type, samples showed similar yields of roughly 3.65 to 7.5 million productive TCRbeta reads.

Of note for this clonotype: Its matching antigen is unknown.

Germline V gene data show CDR1 as SGHVS and CDR2 as FQNEAQ. Trimming pared 5 bases from V and 3 bases from J, leaving 12 bases between. The CDR3 is 14 amino acids. Scientists recovered RNA and DNA together from approximately 20-30 mg of unsorted bulk tissue. Findings and limits, study-wide: Compared with tumor region pairs, tumor-adjacent and tumor-blood pairs overlapped less.

The input was around 0.5 ug total RNA; TCR beta cDNA was made from it with a constant-region primer. Library construction for TCR beta comprised three nested multiplex PCR rounds performed with slightly modified ARM-PCR. The two initial PCR rounds, ten to eleven cycles each, used TRBV1-TRBV30 forward and C-beta reverse primers. From the multiplex PCR reads, TCRdb called clonotypes with MiXCR, one entry per CDR3 protein. The table lists under 200,000 distinct CDR3 sequences, 70% to 90% of them singletons, with around 18% in the top ten. This TCR was sampled from a middle-aged man with primary liver carcinoma and hepatitis B virus infection. The specimen sequenced was tumor tissue from primary liver carcinoma. J is TRBJ2-3 and V is TRBV7-8, with a tentative D call TRBD1 (5 bases). CDR3 protein: CASSIIGHTDTQYF. CDR3 sequence (DNA): TGTGCCAGCAGCATTATCGGACATACAGATACGCAGTATTTT.